This is a list of T cell receptor beta chains from one sample in a study of blood T cell repertoires in COVID-19. Some clones are missing from TCRdb's copy, which holds only in-frame ones; the method was immunoSEQ multiplex PCR. Altogether 350,000 to 400,000 clones are present, roughly 86% being singletons, with the ten largest covering 1.5% to 2%. Sequenced sample: PBMCs or T cells enriched from blood (not recorded which). Every receptor here comes from a man between 35 and 55 years old in a cohort exposed to, infected with or recovered from COVID-19 (not recorded which). Each CDR3 is given with its conserved first and last residue. The D gene is left open where the match is weak. Some rows mark clone size as missing; the rest say once, few, many or name a class of expanded clone.

clone_size	j_call	v_call	d_call	cdr3_nt	cdr3_aa
-	TRBJ2-7	TRBV9	TRBD2	TGTGCCAGCAGCGTAGCGGGACTAGCGGGAGGGCCCTACGAGCAGTACTTC	CASSVAGLAGGPYEQYF
-	TRBJ2-7	TRBV10-1	TRBD1	TGCGCCAGCAGTGAGGGGACAGGGACCTACGAGCAGTACTTC	CASSEGTGTYEQYF
-	TRBJ1-1	TRBV10-3	-	TGTGCCATCAGTGTCCAGGGGTCGCAGACTGAAGCTTTCTTT	CAISVQGSQTEAFF
few	TRBJ2-1	TRBV3-1/TRBV3-2	-	TGTGCCAGCAGCAACAAGATCAGCTCCTACAATGAGCAGTTCTTC	CASSNKISSYNEQFF
-	TRBJ2-1	TRBV27	-	TGTGCCAGCAGTTTTGGTTTTAGGGGGAGTGAGCAGTTCTTC	CASSFGFRGSEQFF
-	TRBJ2-1	TRBV11-3	TRBD2	TGTGCCAGCAGTACGGGACTAGCGGCCTACAATGAGCAGTTCTTC	CASSTGLAAYNEQFF
-	TRBJ2-7	TRBV6-5	TRBD2	TGTGCCAGCATGACGAGGCGGGAGCTCAACGAGCAGTACTTC	CASMTRRELNEQYF
-	TRBJ2-2	TRBV11-2	-	TGTGCCAGCAGCCCAAGGGGGGTCGCTAGCGGATTTACCGGGGAGTTGTTTTTT	CASSPRGVASGFTGELFF
-	TRBJ2-1	TRBV19	TRBD2	TGTGCCAGTAGAGCGGGAAGTGAGCAGTTCTTC	CASRAGSEQFF
-	TRBJ1-4	TRBV7-8	TRBD1	TGTGCCAGCAGCTTAGCGGGCCAGGGGGTTGAAAAACTGTTTTTT	CASSLAGQGVEKLFF
-	TRBJ2-6	TRBV27	TRBD2	TGTGCCAGCAAACCAGCGGGAGGTACTGGGGCCAACGTCCTGACTTTC	CASKPAGGTGANVLTF
-	TRBJ2-2	TRBV9	TRBD2	TGTGCCAGCAGCCCCCCCGGACTAGCGGGCCCGAACACCGGGGAGCTGTTTTTT	CASSPPGLAGPNTGELFF
-	TRBJ2-7	TRBV5-4	-	TGTGCCAGCAGCCCCGATGGCGGAGCCTACGAGCAGTACTTC	CASSPDGGAYEQYF
-	TRBJ1-1	TRBV6-5	-	TGTGCCAGCAGTCGGACCCCCAGGGACACTGAAGCTTTCTTT	CASSRTPRDTEAFF
few	TRBJ2-2	TRBV23-1	-	TGCGCCAGCAGTCAAACTGGGGGGGCTCCTAACACCGGGGAGCTGTTTTTT	CASSQTGGAPNTGELFF
few	TRBJ2-6	TRBV7-2	-	TGTGCCAGCAGCTTAGTTCCGGGGTTCGGTTCCGGGGCCAACGTCCTGACTTTC	CASSLVPGFGSGANVLTF
-	TRBJ1-1	TRBV28	-	TGTGCCAGCAGTTACGTACGGGGGGACACTGAAGCTTTCTTT	CASSYVRGDTEAFF
-	TRBJ2-1	TRBV5-6	TRBD1	TGTGCCAGCAGCCTAGTGAGGATGGACAGGGTGAATGAGCAGTTCTTC	CASSLVRMDRVNEQFF
-	TRBJ2-1	TRBV6-5	TRBD1	TGTGCCAGCATTCTCCGGGACAGCGGCCGGGATGAGCAGTTCTTC	CASILRDSGRDEQFF
-	TRBJ2-7	TRBV2	TRBD1	TGTGCCAGCAGAAGACCGGGACAGGGGATCGAGCAGTACTTC	CASRRPGQGIEQYF
-	TRBJ1-1	TRBV2	-	TGTGCCAGCCTTTACTCCGGGGAAGCTTTCTTT	CASLYSGEAFF
-	TRBJ2-2	TRBV5-1	TRBD1	TGCGCCAGCAGCTCAACAGGGGGTGGACACACCGGGGAGCTGTTTTTT	CASSSTGGGHTGELFF
-	TRBJ2-7	TRBV19	TRBD1	TGTGCCAGTGGCCAGGGACAGGGTTACGAGCAGTACTTC	CASGQGQGYEQYF
-	TRBJ1-2	TRBV19	TRBD1	TGTGCCACCCCAGGGGGCAGCGGAGGCTACACCTTC	CATPGGSGGYTF
once	TRBJ2-2	TRBV9	TRBD2	TGTGCCAGCAGCGTAAGCGGGAATAGCGGGGAGCTGTTTTTT	CASSVSGNSGELFF
-	TRBJ2-2	TRBV9	-	TGTGCCAGCAGCGTGGGTCAGGGCGCCGGGGAGCTGTTTTTT	CASSVGQGAGELFF
-	TRBJ1-3	TRBV3-1/TRBV3-2	-	TGTGCCAGCAGCCACGCATATAGTATATATTTT	CASSHAYSIYF
few	TRBJ1-6	TRBV4-1	-	TGCGCCAGCAGCCCCGAGGGACAACAGTCCTCACCCCTCCACTTT	CASSPEGQQSSPLHF
-	TRBJ2-7	TRBV3-1/TRBV3-2	TRBD2	TGTGCCAGCAGCCAAGGGGGGAGGGACGCGTACTTC	CASSQGGRDAYF
few	TRBJ2-3	TRBV18	-	TGTGCCAGCTCACCAAGGTCTCAGGAGGCAGATACGCAGTATTTT	CASSPRSQEADTQYF
-	TRBJ2-5	TRBV6-5	TRBD1	TGTGCCAGCAGTTACTCGGACAGGGCGACGGAGACCCAGTACTTC	CASSYSDRATETQYF
once	TRBJ1-1	TRBV7-2	-	TGTGCCAGCAGCTTTAGCTACACTGAAGCTTTCTTT	CASSFSYTEAFF
-	TRBJ1-2	TRBV19	TRBD1	TGTGCCAGTAGTATAGAGGGGGACAGGGGGTCGGACTATGGCTACACCTTC	CASSIEGDRGSDYGYTF
-	TRBJ1-1	TRBV5-1	TRBD1	TGCGCCAGCAGCATTGCCCGGGACAGGAACACTGAAGCTTTCTTT	CASSIARDRNTEAFF
-	TRBJ1-3	TRBV10-3	TRBD1	TGTGCCATCAGTGCAGGGGGAGCAGGAAACACCATATATTTT	CAISAGGAGNTIYF
-	TRBJ1-1	TRBV10-1	-	TGCGCCAGCAGTGAGGGCGGCAACACTGAAGCTTTCTTT	CASSEGGNTEAFF
-	TRBJ1-5	TRBV28	TRBD1	TGTGCCAGCAGTTTATATCGACAGGGCGGGCTGAAAAGTCATTTT	CASSLYRQGGLKSHF